This T cell receptor beta chain was observed in a study of blood T cell repertoires in COVID-19. Study-wide background: The United States, Italy and Spain were the sources of the acute and convalescent COVID-19 samples.

The CDR3 is made up of 14 amino acids. V lost 7 bases and J lost 5; bases outside the gene matches: 12. Germline CDR1 and CDR2: SQVTM and ANQGSEA. Original data processing: It was from reference gene primer amplification that nucleated cell counts were estimated. Sequencing was performed with immunoSEQ multiplex PCR; in TCRdb, only in-frame clones are kept and a portion is missing. V and J calls and clone size are those listed in that table; D and trimming were worked out from the DNA. The profile shows more than 100,000 clones, roughly 83% of them singletons. The sequence derives from a woman aged 25 to 45 who had recovered from COVID-19. Material: peripheral blood. The J gene is TRBJ1-1, the V gene TRBV29-1; 8 bases line up with TRBD1. The CDR3 sequence is CSGDQGARGTEAFF. The CDR3 nucleotides read TGCAGCGGAGACCAGGGGGCGCGAGGAACTGAAGCTTTCTTT.